A single sample gave rise to the 28 T cell receptor beta chains below, sequenced in a study of blood T cell repertoires in COVID-19. The repertoire was sequenced with immunoSEQ multiplex PCR; TCRdb's copy has only in-frame clones and lacks some. The data contain 250,000 to 350,000 clones, roughly 84% of them singletons. Material for sequencing was peripheral blood. Receptor source: a person aged 70 to 85 with COVID-19, enrolled during active disease.

The chain employs TRBV7-2 and TRBJ2-5; D possibly corresponds to TRBD1 (6 bases). Looked up from germline, CDR1 is SGHTA and CDR2 is FQGNSA. The CDR3 length is 13 residues. The V end was cut by 6 bases, the J end by 5 bases, with 13 bases between. CDR3 sequence (DNA): TGTGCCAGCAGATTTACAGGGTCCGAGACCCAGTACTTC. Amino acid sequence: CASRFTGSETQYF.

The chain uses TRBV2 and TRBJ2-7; 9 bases are shared with TRBD2. Trimming took 1 base from V and 6 from J; bases not matched to a gene: 7. The CDR3 is 15 amino acids. Germline CDR1 and CDR2: SNHLY and FYNNEI. The CDR3 here is CASSEGLAGTFEQYF. CDR3 nucleotide sequence: TGTGCCAGCAGTGAAGGGCTAGCGGGGACGTTCGAGCAGTACTTC.

The rearrangement links TRBV30 to TRBJ1-2; 8 positions agree with TRBD1. This CDR3 is built from 13 residues. From germline, CDR1 is GTSNPN and CDR2 SVGIG (reference sequence). J was trimmed by 7 bases and V by 5 bases; bases with no gene match: 9. In nucleotides, the CDR3 is TGTGCCTGGGCGATGACAGGGGCGAGTGGCTACACCTTC. Protein: CAWAMTGASGYTF.

CDR3 in amino acids: CASSSTLAGGSYEQYF. The DNA of the CDR3 is TGTGCCAGCAGCTCCACACTAGCGGGGGGTAGTTACGAGCAGTACTTC. This rearrangement joins TRBV3-1 (or the pseudogene TRBV3-2) to TRBJ2-7; the match to TRBD2 covers 12 bases. V lost 5 bases and J lost 4; bases outside the gene matches: 9. The germline gives CDR1 LGHDT, CDR2 YNNKEL (reference sequence). The CDR3 covers 16 residues.

V usage is TRBV5-1 and J usage is TRBJ1-1; TRBD1 agrees at 7 bases. Trimming at V came to 3 bases and at J to 7 bases, leaving 3 bases not matched to a gene. The CDR3 is made up of 12 amino acids. Germline V gene lookup returns CDR1 SGHRS and CDR2 YFSETQ. CDR3 DNA sequence: TGCGCCAGCAGCTGGGACAGTAATGAAGCTTTCTTT. It yields the protein CASSWDSNEAFF.

V is TRBV6-5 and J is TRBJ1-2; 12 nucleotides match TRBD1. The germline V gene encodes CDR1 MNHEY and CDR2 SVGAGI. The CDR3 loop spans 12 amino acids. V was pared by 8 bases and J by 8 bases, with 3 bases of the junction left unmatched. For the CDR3, the DNA is TGTGCCAGCGGGGACAGGGGGCTGGGCTACACCTTC. Residues: CASGDRGLGYTF.

The gene calls are TRBV28 and TRBJ2-3, with 10 bases lining up with TRBD2. Germline lookup yields CDR1 MDHEN and CDR2 SYDVKM. The CDR3 consists of 16 residues. V trimming: 6 bases; J trimming: 1 base; junction bases outside the gene matches: 7. The chain's CDR3 is CASSIPGTSGTDTQYF. In DNA, the CDR3 is TGTGCCAGCAGCATACCCGGGACTAGCGGCACAGATACGCAGTATTTT.

The chain carries TRBV6-5 and TRBJ2-1; D might be TRBD1 (6 bases). V was pared by 2 bases and J by 8 bases, with 13 bases between. The V gene's germline CDR1 is MNHEY and CDR2 SVGAGI. The CDR3 has 14 residues. DNA of the CDR3: TGTGCCAGCAGTTACGTGCCAGGGGTGTATGAGCAGTTCTTC. Protein sequence: CASSYVPGVYEQFF.

This rearrangement joins TRBV6-5 to TRBJ2-1; possibly TRBD2 for D (5 bases). The V gene's germline CDR1 is MNHEY and CDR2 SVGAGI. The CDR3 is 12 amino acids. Trimming shortened V by 10 bases and J by 7 bases, and 14 bases separated the two germline ends. As DNA, the CDR3 is TGTGCCACCCACCGAGCGGTTAATGAGCAGTTCTTC. It is translated as CATHRAVNEQFF.

The V call is TRBV30, the J call TRBJ1-2, with D possibly matching TRBD1 (5 bases). Trimming cost V 8 bases and J 3 bases, with 22 bases left between them. The CDR3 loop spans 15 amino acids. Per germline, CDR1 GTSNPN and CDR2 SVGIG (reference sequence). Written as DNA, the CDR3 is TGTGCCGAGACTCGGGCCGCTGGGGCGGACTATGGCTACACCTTC. Its protein product is CAETRAAGADYGYTF.

This clone was detected only once. The chain joins TRBV2 to TRBJ2-1, with D maybe TRBD1 (5 bases). This CDR3 is built from 13 residues. V gave up 6 bases and J gave up 3 bases, with 9 bases separating them. Germline CDR1 SNHLY, CDR2 FYNNEI. As DNA, the CDR3 is TGTGCCAGCAGCACAGGAAACTACAATGAGCAGTTCTTC. This gives the protein CASSTGNYNEQFF.

The V and J genes are TRBV29-1 and TRBJ2-1, with unresolved D. Trimming removed 3 bases at V and 0 bases at J, with 12 bases between. The germline CDR1 and CDR2 sequences are SQVTM and ANQGSEA. The CDR3 is made up of 15 amino acids. As DNA, the CDR3 is TGCAGCGTTGAGGCAGAATCCAGCTCCTACAATGAGCAGTTCTTC. Its protein is CSVEAESSSYNEQFF.

The gene calls are TRBV5-1 and TRBJ2-1; 7 bases match TRBD2. The J segment lost 4 bases and the V segment lost 7 bases, leaving 14 bases of the junction unmatched. The V gene's germline CDR1 is SGHRS and CDR2 YFSETQ. The CDR3 is made up of 16 amino acids. For the CDR3, the DNA is TGCGCCAGCGCTCTCCCCGGACTAGTGGCTTACAATGAGCAGTTCTTC. The encoded protein is CASALPGLVAYNEQFF.

The chain has TRBV19 and TRBJ1-4; the match to TRBD1 covers 8 bases. CDR1 and CDR2 (germline): LNHDA, SQIVND (reference sequence). The CDR3 length is 14 residues. J lost 6 bases, V lost 2 bases, and 2 bases had no gene match. The DNA for the CDR3 is TGTGCCAGTAGTATACAGGGGGCTTATGAAAAACTGTTTTTT. Translating it yields CASSIQGAYEKLFF.

The chain carries TRBV19 and TRBJ1-6; the match to TRBD1 covers 7 bases. This CDR3 is 15 amino acids long. The V segment lost 4 bases and the J segment 10 bases; nucleotides outside the gene matches: 10. CDR1 LNHDA and CDR2 SQIVND come from the germline V gene (reference sequence). The CDR3: CASSTGRTGPSPLHF. The CDR3 nucleotides read TGTGCCAGTAGTACCGGCCGGACAGGCCCATCACCCCTCCACTTT.

The J gene is TRBJ2-5, the V gene TRBV18, with D uncertain. The CDR3 spans 14 residues. The V gene's germline CDR1 is KGHSH and CDR2 LQKENI. V was trimmed by 2 bases and J by 1 base, leaving 8 bases between them. The CDR3 DNA sequence: TGTGCCAGCTCACCAAAACTGGTCCAAGAGACCCAGTACTTC. Its translation: CASSPKLVQETQYF.

The chain has TRBV28 and TRBJ1-5, with D perhaps TRBD1 (5 bases). Germline assignment: CDR1 MDHEN and CDR2 SYDVKM. The CDR3 loop spans 17 amino acids. V was cut by 4 bases and J by 0 bases, with 16 bases left in between. CDR3 DNA sequence: TGTGCCAGCAGTTGGGAACCAACAGGTAATAGCAATCAGCCCCAGCATTTT. It translates to CASSWEPTGNSNQPQHF.

The V call is TRBV19, the J call TRBJ2-7; 8 nucleotides align to TRBD2. Trimming at V came to 5 bases and at J to 1 base, leaving 4 bases not matched to a gene. Per germline, CDR1 LNHDA and CDR2 SQIVND (reference sequence). The CDR3 has 14 residues. The chain's CDR3 is CASSQGLASYEQYF. The CDR3 coding sequence is TGTGCCAGTAGTCAAGGACTAGCATCCTACGAGCAGTACTTC.

This chain joins TRBV29-1 and TRBJ1-1; D unresolved. The V and J ends lost 7 bases and 0 bases respectively, with 12 bases between them. The CDR3 contains 13 residues. CDR1 and CDR2 (germline): SQVTM, ANQGSEA. This chain's CDR3 is CSALTGMNTEAFF. The CDR3 DNA is TGCAGCGCCCTGACCGGGATGAACACTGAAGCTTTCTTT.

Only a few counts were recorded for this clone. This sequence joins TRBV6-5 and TRBJ1-1, with a tentative D call TRBD1 (6 bases). This CDR3 region has 13 residues. Germline lookup yields CDR1 MNHEY and CDR2 SVGAGI. Trimming cost V 6 bases and J 7 bases, with 15 bases left between them. The CDR3 sequence: CASRAQGFDEAFF. CDR3 coding DNA: TGTGCCAGCAGAGCACAGGGTTTTGATGAAGCTTTCTTT.

The chain carries TRBV9 and TRBJ2-1, with D unresolved. CDR3 size: 15 residues. Germline V gene data show CDR1 as SGDLS and CDR2 as YYNGEE. Trimming left V 0 bases short and J 0 bases short, with 7 bases between. The CDR3 coding sequence is TGTGCCAGCAGCGTAGACTCACCCTCCTACAATGAGCAGTTCTTC. It translates to CASSVDSPSYNEQFF.

This rearrangement joins TRBV27 to TRBJ2-1; 8 bases are shared with TRBD1. J lost 6 bases, V lost 6 bases, and 13 bases had no gene match. The CDR3 has 16 amino acids. Germline-derived CDR1 and CDR2 are MNHEY and SMNVEV (reference sequence). The CDR3 DNA reads TGTGCCAGCAGGGGACAGACAGGGGCTCAAAGCAATGAGCAGTTCTTC. Translating gives CASRGQTGAQSNEQFF.

Written as DNA, the CDR3 is TGCGCCAGCAGCATCGGACTAGCGGGAGTTGGGGAGACCCAGTACTTC. Encoded protein: CASSIGLAGVGETQYF. V usage is TRBV5-1 and J usage is TRBJ2-5; the match to TRBD2 covers 13 bases. The CDR3 consists of 16 residues. Trimming removed 4 bases from V and 5 bases from J; junction bases left unmatched: 8. Per germline, CDR1 SGHRS and CDR2 YFSETQ.

The V call is TRBV9, the J call TRBJ1-2, with a possible D match to TRBD1 (5 bases). CDR3 length: 14 residues. Germline V gene lookup returns CDR1 SGDLS and CDR2 YYNGEE. Trimming shortened V by 0 bases and J by 4 bases, and 10 bases separated the two germline ends. CDR3 nucleotides: TGTGCCAGCAGCGTAGGGCAGGGTCGCTATGGCTACACCTTC. It codes for CASSVGQGRYGYTF.

This clone was counted a few times. The chain links TRBV6-2 or TRBV6-3 to TRBJ2-7, with D possibly being TRBD1 (5 bases). Germline values: CDR1 MNHEY, CDR2 SVGEGT. V lost 5 bases, J lost 9 bases, and 17 bases lay in between. This CDR3 has 13 amino acids. CDR3 in DNA: TGTGCCAGCAGTCTCCCGGGCCTAAGGGGGCAGTACTTC. Translating it yields CASSLPGLRGQYF.

This clone was recorded once. The chain uses TRBV27 and TRBJ2-1; no clear D gene. V gave up 0 bases and J gave up 5 bases, with 8 bases separating them. Per the germline V gene, CDR1 is MNHEY and CDR2 is SMNVEV (reference sequence). The CDR3 is 14 residues long. The CDR3: CASSLSLGHNEQFF. The CDR3 DNA follows: TGTGCCAGCAGTTTATCTCTGGGCCACAATGAGCAGTTCTTC.

J is TRBJ2-1 and V is TRBV3-1 (or the pseudogene TRBV3-2); 8 bases line up with TRBD1. The CDR3 sequence is 16 residues long. With V trimmed by 1 base and J by 8 bases, 10 bases remained unmatched. The V gene's germline CDR1 is LGHDT and CDR2 YNNKEL (reference sequence). In nucleotides, the CDR3 is TGTGCCAGCAGCCAAGGAAAAGACAGGGGCGGGTATGAGCAGTTCTTC. This encodes CASSQGKDRGGYEQFF.

The chain couples TRBV7-8 to TRBJ1-3, with 7 bases identical to TRBD1. The V segment lost 5 bases and the J segment 0 bases; nucleotides outside the gene matches: 16. Germline values: CDR1 SGHVS, CDR2 FQNEAQ. CDR3 size: 19 residues. The CDR3 nucleotides read TGTGCCAGCAGCCCGACCGGGGTAGGGGGCCCGCTCTCTGGAAACACCATATATTTT. Protein product: CASSPTGVGGPLSGNTIYF.